The 4 T cell receptor beta chains reported below all come from one sample, sequenced in a study of shared clonotypes between healthy human individuals. The protocol was immunoSEQ multiplex PCR, while the TCRdb copy is restricted to in-frame clones and leaves out a portion. The sample shows around 690,000 clones, 90% of them seen only once. The sample comprised memory CD8+ T cells from PBMCs. Subset meaning: CD45RO+ cells pooled with CCR7-negative TemRA cells. The receptors stem from a man younger than 35 in good health. Some clones in this sample may be carry-over from other donors' samples.

A single count supports this clone. The J gene is TRBJ2-7, the V gene TRBV13; TRBD1 matches at 9 bases. Germline V gene data show CDR1 as PRHDT and CDR2 as FYEKMQ (reference sequence). This CDR3 has 15 residues. J gave up 3 bases and V 1 base, and 4 bases lay outside the gene matches. The CDR3 region is CASSLAGTGIYEQYF. The CDR3 DNA reads as TGTGCCAGCAGCTTAGCGGGGACAGGGATCTACGAGCAGTACTTC.

The gene calls are TRBV5-1 and TRBJ2-3; 10 bases line up with TRBD2. The CDR3 is 17 amino acids. The ends lost 2 bases at V and 6 bases at J; junction bases unmatched: 12. Per the germline V gene, CDR1 is SGHRS and CDR2 is YFSETQ. Here the CDR3 DNA reads TGCGCCAGCAGCTTATCGGGACTAGCGTTCAGTCTGGATACGCAGTATTTT. Protein sequence: CASSLSGLAFSLDTQYF.

This chain uses TRBV27 with TRBJ2-1, with 9 bases aligning to TRBD2. The CDR3 extends over 14 amino acids. V was clipped by 6 bases and J by 7 bases; unmatched bases: 7. Germline lookup yields CDR1 MNHEY and CDR2 SMNVEV (reference sequence). The CDR3 here is CASRIAGAWNEQFF. In DNA, the CDR3 is TGTGCCAGCAGGATAGCGGGAGCGTGGAATGAGCAGTTCTTC.

The chain is built from TRBV4-1 and TRBJ1-2; D is ambiguous. V was trimmed by 4 bases and J by 4 bases, leaving 22 bases between them. CDR1 and CDR2 from the germline V gene are MGHRA and YSYEKL. CDR3 length: 17 residues. The CDR3: CASSRDEAVTLRYGYTF. CDR3 DNA: TGCGCCAGCAGCCGAGACGAGGCAGTGACCCTACGCTATGGCTACACCTTC.